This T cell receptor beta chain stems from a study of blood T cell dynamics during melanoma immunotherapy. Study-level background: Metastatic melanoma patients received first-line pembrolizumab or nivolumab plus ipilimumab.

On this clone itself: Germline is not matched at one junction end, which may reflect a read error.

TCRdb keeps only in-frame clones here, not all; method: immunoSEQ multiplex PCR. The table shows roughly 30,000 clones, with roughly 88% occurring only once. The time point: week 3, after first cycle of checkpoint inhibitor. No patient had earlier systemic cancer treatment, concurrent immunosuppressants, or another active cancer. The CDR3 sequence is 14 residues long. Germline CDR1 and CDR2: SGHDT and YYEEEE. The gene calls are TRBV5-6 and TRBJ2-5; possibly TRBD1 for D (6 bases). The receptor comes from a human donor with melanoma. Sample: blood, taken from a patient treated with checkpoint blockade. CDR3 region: CASSYGTHLESQYF. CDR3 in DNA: TGTGCCAGCAGCTACGGGACACACCTAGAGTCCCAGTACTTC.